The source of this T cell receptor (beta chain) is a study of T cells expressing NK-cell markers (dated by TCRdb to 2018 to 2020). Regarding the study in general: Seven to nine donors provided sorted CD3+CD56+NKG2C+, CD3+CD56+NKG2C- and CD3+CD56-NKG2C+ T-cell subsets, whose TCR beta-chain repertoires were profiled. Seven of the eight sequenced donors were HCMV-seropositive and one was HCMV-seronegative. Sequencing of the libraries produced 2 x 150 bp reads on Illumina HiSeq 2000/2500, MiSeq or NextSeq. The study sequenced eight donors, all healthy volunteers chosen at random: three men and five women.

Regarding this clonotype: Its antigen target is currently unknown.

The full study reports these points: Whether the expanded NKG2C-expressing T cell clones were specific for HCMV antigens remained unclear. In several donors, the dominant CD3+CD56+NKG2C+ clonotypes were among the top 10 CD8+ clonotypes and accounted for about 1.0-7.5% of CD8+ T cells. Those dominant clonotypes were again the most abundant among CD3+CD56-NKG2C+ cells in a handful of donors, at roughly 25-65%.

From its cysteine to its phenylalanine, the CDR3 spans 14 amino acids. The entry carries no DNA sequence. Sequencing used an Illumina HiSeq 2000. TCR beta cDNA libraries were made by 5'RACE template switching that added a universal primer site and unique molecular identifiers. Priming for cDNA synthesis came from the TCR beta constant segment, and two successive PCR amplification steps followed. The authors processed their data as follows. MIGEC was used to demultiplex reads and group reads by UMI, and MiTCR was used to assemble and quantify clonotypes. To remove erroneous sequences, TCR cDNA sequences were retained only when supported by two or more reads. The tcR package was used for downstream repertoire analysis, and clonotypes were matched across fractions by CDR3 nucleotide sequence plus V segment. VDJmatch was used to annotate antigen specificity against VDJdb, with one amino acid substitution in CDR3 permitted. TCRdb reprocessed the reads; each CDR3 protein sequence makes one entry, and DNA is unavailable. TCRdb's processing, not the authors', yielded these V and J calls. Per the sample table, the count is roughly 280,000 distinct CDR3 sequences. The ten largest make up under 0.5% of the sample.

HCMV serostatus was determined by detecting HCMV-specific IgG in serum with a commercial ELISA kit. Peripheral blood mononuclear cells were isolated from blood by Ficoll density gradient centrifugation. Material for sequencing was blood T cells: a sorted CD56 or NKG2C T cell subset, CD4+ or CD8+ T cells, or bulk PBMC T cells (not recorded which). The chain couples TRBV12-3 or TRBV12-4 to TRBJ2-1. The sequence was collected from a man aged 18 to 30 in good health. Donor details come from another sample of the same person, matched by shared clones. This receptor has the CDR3 CASSLAGTTYEQFF.